This T cell receptor (beta chain) was documented in a study of T cells after yellow fever vaccination. Study-level points and caveats: After the booster, 96% of CD4 and approximately 87% of CD8 primary-response clones were re-detected. The study noted that FACS-sorted repertoires could contain abundant clonotypes contaminating from the bulk population. A weaker secondary response peaked on day 5, the primary on day 15.

Generation of TCR cDNA used 5'RACE template switching (which added a universal primer site and UMIs). TCRdb itself ran the 5' RACE reads through MiXCR, one entry per CDR3 protein. The sample shows 80,000 to 100,000 distinct CDR3 sequences, approximately 9% of them seen only once. This CDR3 region has 16 residues. Germline assignment: CDR1 LGHNA and CDR2 YNFKEQ. V lost 0 bases, J lost 8 bases, and 17 bases lay in between. The chain is built from TRBV4-2 and TRBJ1-3; tentatively, D is TRBD1 (5 bases). The source is a man aged 18 to 35 who received the YFV17D yellow fever vaccine. This sample comprised CD8+ T cells not binding an NS4B(214-222) dextramer, sorted from PBMCs, obtained roughly 15 days after the first yellow fever vaccination. As DNA, the CDR3 is TGTGCCAGCAGCCAAGAGAAGGGACCCCCCAGGGACACCATATATTTT. It specifies CASSQEKGPPRDTIYF.